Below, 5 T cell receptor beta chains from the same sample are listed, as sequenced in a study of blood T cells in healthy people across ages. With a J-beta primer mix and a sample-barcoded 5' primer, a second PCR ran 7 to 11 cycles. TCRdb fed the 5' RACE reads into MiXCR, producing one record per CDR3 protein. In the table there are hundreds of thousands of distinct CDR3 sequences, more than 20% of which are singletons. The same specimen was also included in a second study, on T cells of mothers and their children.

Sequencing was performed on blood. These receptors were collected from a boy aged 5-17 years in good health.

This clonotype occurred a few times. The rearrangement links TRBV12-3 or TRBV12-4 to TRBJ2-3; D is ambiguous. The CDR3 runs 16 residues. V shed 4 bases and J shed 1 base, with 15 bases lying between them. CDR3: CASSSNSEKRTDTQYF. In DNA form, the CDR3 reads TGTGCCAGCAGTTCGAACAGTGAGAAACGCACAGATACGCAGTATTTT.

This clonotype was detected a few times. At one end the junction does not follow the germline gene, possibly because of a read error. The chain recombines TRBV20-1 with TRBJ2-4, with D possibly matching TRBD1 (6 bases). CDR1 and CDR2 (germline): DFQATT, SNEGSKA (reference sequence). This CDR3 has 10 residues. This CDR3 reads CSDRVNIQCF. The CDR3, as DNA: TGCAGTGACAGGGTAAACATTCAGTGCTTC.

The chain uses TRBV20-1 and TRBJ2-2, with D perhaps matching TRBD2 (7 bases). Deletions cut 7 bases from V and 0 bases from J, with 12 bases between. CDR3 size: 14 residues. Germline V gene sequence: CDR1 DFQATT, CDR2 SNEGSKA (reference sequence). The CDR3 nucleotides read TGCAGTGGGGGGGGCCCAGCGAACACCGGGGAGCTGTTTTTT. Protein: CSGGGPANTGELFF.

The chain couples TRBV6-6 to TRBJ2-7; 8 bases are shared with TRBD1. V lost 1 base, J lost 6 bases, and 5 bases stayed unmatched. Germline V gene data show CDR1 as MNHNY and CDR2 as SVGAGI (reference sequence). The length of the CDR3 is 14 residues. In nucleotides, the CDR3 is TGTGCCAGCAGTTACTGGCAGGGGGCGCGCGAGCAGTACTTC. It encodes CASSYWQGAREQYF.

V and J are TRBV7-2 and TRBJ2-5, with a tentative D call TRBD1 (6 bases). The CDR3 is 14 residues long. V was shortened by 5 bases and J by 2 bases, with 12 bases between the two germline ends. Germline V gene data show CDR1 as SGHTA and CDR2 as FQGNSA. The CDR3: CASSDRTEQETQYF. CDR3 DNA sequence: TGTGCCAGCAGCGACCGGACAGAACAAGAGACCCAGTACTTC.